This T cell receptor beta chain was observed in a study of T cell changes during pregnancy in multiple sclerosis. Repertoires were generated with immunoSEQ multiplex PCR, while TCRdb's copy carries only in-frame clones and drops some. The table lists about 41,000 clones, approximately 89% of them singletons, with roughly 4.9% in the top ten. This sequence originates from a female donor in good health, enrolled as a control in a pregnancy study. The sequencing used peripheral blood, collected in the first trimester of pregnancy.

The CDR3 is CASSSASGRAESYYEQYF. CDR3 in DNA: TGTGCCAGCAGTTCAGCTAGCGGGAGGGCCGAAAGCTATTACGAGCAGTACTTC. The gene calls are TRBV2 and TRBJ2-7, with 12 bases fitting TRBD2. Germline assignment: CDR1 SNHLY and CDR2 FYNNEI. Losses at the gene ends were 5 bases for V and 4 bases for J; bases not matched to a gene: 15. The CDR3 covers 18 residues.